A selection of T cell receptor beta chains follows, all from one sample in a study of MAIT cells during Salmonella Paratyphi A infection. TCRdb fed the 5' RACE reads into MiXCR, producing one record per CDR3 protein. The sample lists 1,000 or so distinct CDR3 sequences, roughly a quarter occurring once. The source material was MAIT cells from blood, sampled at the first sampling point of the challenge study. The source of these receptors is a person aged 18-70 years who was deliberately infected with Salmonella Paratyphi A in a paratyphoid fever challenge study. Each CDR3 is given with its conserved first and last residue. Clone sizes are given selectively: once, few, many, or a class where the clone is expanded.

clone size	V gene	CDR3 protein
many	TRBV9	CASSVGTRRTDTQYF
many	TRBV15	CATGGGLPTDTQYF
NA	TRBV25-1	CASSAPGDGGNTIYF
NA	TRBV20-1	CSAQVRDRGNQPQHF
NA	TRBV10-2	CASRSGTGELFF
NA	TRBV20-1	CSARDQWTGENSPLHF
many	TRBV20-1	CSARDLDSGEADTQYF
medium-sized	TRBV20-1	CSASDPGTGDSGELFF
NA	TRBV20-1	CSARAEGELNEQYF
NA	TRBV20-1	CSASPVSYMNTEAFF